Listed below are T cell receptor beta chains from one sample, sequenced in a study of shared clonotypes between healthy human individuals. The data were produced by immunoSEQ multiplex PCR, yet TCRdb's version contains in-frame clones alone and is incomplete. The table includes under 2,500,000 clones, approximately 96% detected once. The specimen was naive CD4+ T cells sorted from blood. The receptors stem from a man aged 18 to 30 in good health. Both conserved end residues are part of each CDR3. The order of the fields is D gene, J gene, clone size, V gene, CDR3 protein, CDR3 DNA. The D gene is left open where the match is weak. Clone size is not always given. Where it is, it says once, few, many or a class for expanded clones.

TRBD1,TRBJ1-1,.,TRBV6-6,CASSARQGVTEAFF,TGTGCCAGCAGTGCTCGACAGGGTGTCACTGAAGCTTTCTTT
TRBD1,TRBJ2-5,.,TRBV7-6,CASSPNAGGEETQYF,TGTGCCAGCAGCCCAAATGCAGGGGGCGAGGAGACCCAGTACTTC
.,TRBJ2-3,.,TRBV6-5,CASSYSGTSTDTQYF,TGTGCCAGCAGTTACTCCGGCACTTCCACAGATACGCAGTATTTT
TRBD1,TRBJ2-2,.,TRBV6-6,CASTSQGAGELFF,TGTGCCAGCACTTCCCAGGGGGCCGGGGAGCTGTTTTTT
.,TRBJ1-2,.,TRBV29-1,CSAIQGTYGYTF,TGCAGCGCAATACAGGGCACCTATGGCTACACCTTC
.,TRBJ1-5,.,TRBV7-8,CASSLDRGQPQHF,TGTGCCAGCAGCTTAGATCGGGGGCAGCCCCAGCATTTT
TRBD2,TRBJ2-7,once,TRBV5-6,CASIPSGRGREGEQYF,TGTGCCAGCATCCCAAGTGGCCGGGGCAGGGAGGGCGAGCAGTACTTC
.,TRBJ2-7,.,TRBV18,CASSPGRDYYEQYF,TGTGCCAGCTCACCCGGGCGCGATTACTACGAGCAGTACTTC
TRBD1,TRBJ2-7,once,TRBV28,CASSRDSLWEQYF,TGTGCCAGCAGCCGGGACAGCCTTTGGGAGCAGTACTTC
.,TRBJ1-1,.,TRBV29-1,CSGQAGFVRGPEAFF,TGCAGCGGCCAAGCGGGTTTTGTTCGTGGCCCTGAAGCTTTCTTT
TRBD1,TRBJ1-1,.,TRBV18,CASSPWTGLVAEAFF,TGTGCCAGCTCACCCTGGACAGGGTTGGTCGCTGAAGCTTTCTTT
TRBD1,TRBJ1-2,few,TRBV6-1,CASRQGAGGYTF,TGTGCCAGCAGACAGGGGGCGGGCGGCTACACCTTC
TRBD1,TRBJ2-7,.,TRBV2,CASSEADRDKYEQYF,TGTGCCAGCAGTGAAGCAGACAGGGATAAATACGAGCAGTACTTC
.,TRBJ1-1,.,TRBV19,CASSVMRGTEAFF,TGTGCCAGTAGTGTGATGAGGGGTACTGAAGCTTTCTTT
TRBD1,TRBJ1-1,.,TRBV7-3,CASSTGQGSTEAFF,TGTGCCAGCAGCACGGGACAGGGAAGCACTGAAGCTTTCTTT